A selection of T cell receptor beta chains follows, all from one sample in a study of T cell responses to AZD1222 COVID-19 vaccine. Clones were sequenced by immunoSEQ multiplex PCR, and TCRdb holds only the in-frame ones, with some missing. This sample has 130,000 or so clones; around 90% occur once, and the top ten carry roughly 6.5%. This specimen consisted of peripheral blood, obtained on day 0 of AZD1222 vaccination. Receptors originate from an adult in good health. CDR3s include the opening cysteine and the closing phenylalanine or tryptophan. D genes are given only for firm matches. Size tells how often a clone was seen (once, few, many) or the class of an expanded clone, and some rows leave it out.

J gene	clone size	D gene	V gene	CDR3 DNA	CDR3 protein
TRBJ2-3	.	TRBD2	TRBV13	TGTGCCAGCCGCCACCAGGGACTAGCGGGGGGGAGCACAGATACGCAGTATTTT	CASRHQGLAGGSTDTQYF
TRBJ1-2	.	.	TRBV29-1	TGCAGCGCTGACCTTGGGACCATTGGGGGCTACACCTTC	CSADLGTIGGYTF
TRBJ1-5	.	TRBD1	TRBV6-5	TGTGCCAGCACCGAGCCCAGGGGGAATCAGCCCCAGCATTTT	CASTEPRGNQPQHF
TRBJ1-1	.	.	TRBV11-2	TGTGCCAGCAGCCCGAATCGAGGCTTGGCTTTCTTT	CASSPNRGLAFF
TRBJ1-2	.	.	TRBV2	TGTGCCAGCAGTGAAATCGGCCAGAGCTATGGCTACACCTTC	CASSEIGQSYGYTF
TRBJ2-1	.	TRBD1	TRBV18	TGTGCCAGCTCACCCCGGGACAGTGGGGACAATGAGCAGTTCTTC	CASSPRDSGDNEQFF
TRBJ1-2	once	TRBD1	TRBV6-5	TGTGCCAGCAAGCGTACCAGACAGGGATTCTATGGCTACACCTTC	CASKRTRQGFYGYTF
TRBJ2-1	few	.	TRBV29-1	TGCAGCGGAAGCGACTCACGCGGGGGCCCCTCTGAGCAGTTCTTC	CSGSDSRGGPSEQFF
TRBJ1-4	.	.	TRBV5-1	TGCGCCAGCAGCTTAAGGGGGGAGGATGAAAAACTGTTTTTT	CASSLRGEDEKLFF
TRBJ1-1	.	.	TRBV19	TGTGCCAGTATCCGATCGGGGGTCCTTGAAGCTTTCTTT	CASIRSGVLEAFF
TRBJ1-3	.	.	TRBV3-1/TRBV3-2	TGTGCCAGCAGCCGAACCGCGGGGAGCTCTGGAAACACCATATATTTT	CASSRTAGSSGNTIYF
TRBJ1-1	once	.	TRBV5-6	TGTGCCAGCAGCTTGGATCGGCGTACTGAAGCTTTCTTT	CASSLDRRTEAFF
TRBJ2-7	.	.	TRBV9	TGTGCCAGCAGCGTAGCGGTTGGCCCCGGGTACGAGCAGTACTTC	CASSVAVGPGYEQYF
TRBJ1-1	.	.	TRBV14	TGTGCCACCCAAGGTTGGGGTGAGGTGAACACTGAAGCTTTCTTT	CATQGWGEVNTEAFF
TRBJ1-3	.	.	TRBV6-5	TGTGCCAGCAATAAGGGACCTGGAAACACCATATATTTT	CASNKGPGNTIYF
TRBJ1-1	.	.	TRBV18	TGTGCCAGTCAACAGGGCATGGACACTGAAGCTTTCTTT	CASQQGMDTEAFF
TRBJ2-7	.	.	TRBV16	TGTGCCAGCAGCCAATCCCCAGGGGCCGCGGTCGAGCAGTACTTC	CASSQSPGAAVEQYF
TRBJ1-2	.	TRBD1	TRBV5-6	TGTGCCAGCAGCTTTAACCTCGGACAGGGAGGGGGCTACACCTTC	CASSFNLGQGGGYTF
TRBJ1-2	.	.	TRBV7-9	TGTGCCAGCAGCTTAGCGGACGAATATGGCTACACCTTC	CASSLADEYGYTF
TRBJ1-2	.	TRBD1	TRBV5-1	TGCGCCAGCAGCGGCGGGACAGGGGGCTATGGCTACACCTTC	CASSGGTGGYGYTF
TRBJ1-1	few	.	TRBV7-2	TGTGCCAGCACCTCCTCGGTTATCACTGAAGCTTTCTTT	CASTSSVITEAFF
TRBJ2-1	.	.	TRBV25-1	TGTGCCAGCAGTCCTAACAGGGGAGGGAATGAGCAGTTCTTC	CASSPNRGGNEQFF
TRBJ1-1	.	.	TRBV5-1	TGCGCCAGCAGCTTCTCCCGGAACACTGAAGCTTTCTTT	CASSFSRNTEAFF
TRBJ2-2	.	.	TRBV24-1	TGTGCCACCAGTGTTTCGGGAGTCGGGGAGCTGTTTTTT	CATSVSGVGELFF
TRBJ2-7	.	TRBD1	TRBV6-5	TGTGCCAGCAGTTACGCGGGACAGGGGATCTACGAGCAGTACTTC	CASSYAGQGIYEQYF
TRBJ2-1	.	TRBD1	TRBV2	TGTGCCAGCAGAAGACAGGGCTACAATGAGCAGTTCTTC	CASRRQGYNEQFF
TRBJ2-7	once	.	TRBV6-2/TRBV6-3	TGTGCCAGCAGTTTGGAAACGGGGAGCTCCTACGAGCAGTACTTC	CASSLETGSSYEQYF
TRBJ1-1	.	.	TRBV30	TGTGCCTGGATTGACAGTTACACTGAAGCTTTCTTT	CAWIDSYTEAFF
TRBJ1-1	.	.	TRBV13	TGTGCCAGCAGCTTCGGTATGAACACTGAAGCTTTCTTT	CASSFGMNTEAFF
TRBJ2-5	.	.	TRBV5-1	TGCGCCAGCGCTAAGGAGGACCTAGAGACCCAGTACTTC	CASAKEDLETQYF
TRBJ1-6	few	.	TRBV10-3	TGTGCCATCGGAGGGCAGGGAGGATCACCCCTCCACTTT	CAIGGQGGSPLHF
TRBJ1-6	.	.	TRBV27	TGTGCCAGCAAGCGAGGAGGGATCGAGGGGGTTTCACCCCTCCACTTT	CASKRGGIEGVSPLHF
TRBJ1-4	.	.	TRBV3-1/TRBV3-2	TGTGCCAGCAGCCAAGGAAGGGATCGGCAGAAACTGTTTTTT	CASSQGRDRQKLFF
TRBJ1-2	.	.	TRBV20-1	TGCAGTGCTAGCAGCTGGCATGGCTACACCTTC	CSASSWHGYTF
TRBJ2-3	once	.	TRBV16	TGTGCCAGCAGCCAATCTGCTCAAAGACCAGATACGCAGTATTTT	CASSQSAQRPDTQYF
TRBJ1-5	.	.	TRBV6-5	TGTGCCACCCTACCTCTTTCGTTTAATCAGCCCCAGCATTTT	CATLPLSFNQPQHF
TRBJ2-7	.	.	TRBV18	TGTGCCAGCTCACAAACCCCAAGCTACGAGCAGTACTTC	CASSQTPSYEQYF
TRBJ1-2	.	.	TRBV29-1	TGCAGCGCTTCACGTACCTATGGCTACACCTTC	CSASRTYGYTF
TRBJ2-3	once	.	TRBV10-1	TGCGCCAGCAGAACCGGGACGGGCACAGATACGCAGTATTTT	CASRTGTGTDTQYF
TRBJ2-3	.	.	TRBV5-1	TGCGCCAGCAGCTTGGGCGGGTCAGATACGCAGTATTTT	CASSLGGSDTQYF
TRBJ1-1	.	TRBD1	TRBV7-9	TGTGCCAGCAGCTTAGGGGGGATCCGGGACAGGCTTATGAACACTGAAGCTTTCTTT	CASSLGGIRDRLMNTEAFF